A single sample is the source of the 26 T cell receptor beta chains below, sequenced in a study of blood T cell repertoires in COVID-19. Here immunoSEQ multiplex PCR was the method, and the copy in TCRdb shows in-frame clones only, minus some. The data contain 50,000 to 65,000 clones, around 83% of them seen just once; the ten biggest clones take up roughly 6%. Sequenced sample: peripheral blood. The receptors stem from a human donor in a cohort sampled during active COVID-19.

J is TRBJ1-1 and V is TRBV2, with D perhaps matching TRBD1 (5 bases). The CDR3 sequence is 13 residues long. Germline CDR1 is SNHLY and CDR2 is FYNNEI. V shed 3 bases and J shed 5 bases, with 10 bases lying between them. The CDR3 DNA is TGTGCCAGCAGTGATGGCAGGGCTACTGAAGCTTTCTTT. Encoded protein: CASSDGRATEAFF.

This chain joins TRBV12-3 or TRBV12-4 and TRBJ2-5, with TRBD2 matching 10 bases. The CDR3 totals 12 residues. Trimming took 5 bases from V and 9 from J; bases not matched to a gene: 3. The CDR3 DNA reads TGTGCCAGCAGTCCCGGGACTAGCGCCCAGTACTTC. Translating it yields CASSPGTSAQYF.

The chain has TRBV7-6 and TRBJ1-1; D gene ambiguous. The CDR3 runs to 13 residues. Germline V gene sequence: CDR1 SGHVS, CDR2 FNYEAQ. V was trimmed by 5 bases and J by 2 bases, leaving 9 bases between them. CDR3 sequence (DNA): TGTGCCAGCAGCAGGTACAGAAACACTGAAGCTTTCTTT. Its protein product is CASSRYRNTEAFF.

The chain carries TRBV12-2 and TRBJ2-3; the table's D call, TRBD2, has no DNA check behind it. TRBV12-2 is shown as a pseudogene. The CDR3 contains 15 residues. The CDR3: CASRPGGELTDTQYF. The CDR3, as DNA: TGTGCAAGTCGCCCTGGGGGGGAGCTCACAGATACGCAGTATTTT.

The CDR3 protein is CAWSPKSRLAGDPDTQYF. The CDR3 DNA follows: TGTGCCTGGAGTCCGAAATCCAGACTAGCGGGAGATCCAGATACGCAGTATTTT. The chain employs TRBV30 and TRBJ2-3; 12 bases align to TRBD2. The CDR3 covers 18 residues. Germline CDR1 reads GTSNPN; CDR2 reads SVGIG (reference sequence). V dropped 2 bases and J dropped 4; count of bases not matched to a gene: 13.

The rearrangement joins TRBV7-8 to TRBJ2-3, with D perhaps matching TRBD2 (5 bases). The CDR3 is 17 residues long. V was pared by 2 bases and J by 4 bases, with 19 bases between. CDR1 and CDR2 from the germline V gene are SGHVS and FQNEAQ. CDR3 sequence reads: CASSLTPGPLRADTQYF. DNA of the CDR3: TGTGCCAGCAGCTTAACACCCGGGCCCTTGAGGGCAGATACGCAGTATTTT.

Written as DNA, the CDR3 is TGTGCCAGCAGCCCAGGGGGGACAGGGGATTCACCCCTCCACTTT. Amino acids: CASSPGGTGDSPLHF. V gene TRBV5-5 combines with J gene TRBJ1-6; 10 bases agree with TRBD1. The V gene's germline CDR1 is SGHKS and CDR2 YYEKEE (reference sequence). The CDR3 contains 15 residues. J gave up 8 bases and V 4 bases, and 6 bases lay outside the gene matches.

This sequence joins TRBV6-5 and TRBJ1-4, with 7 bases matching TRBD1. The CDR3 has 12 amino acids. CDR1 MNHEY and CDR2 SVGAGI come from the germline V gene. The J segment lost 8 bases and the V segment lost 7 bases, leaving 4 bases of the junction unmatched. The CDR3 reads CASKTGREKLFF. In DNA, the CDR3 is TGTGCCAGCAAGACAGGGCGGGAAAAACTGTTTTTT.

CDR3: CASSLSASYNEQFF. CDR3 in DNA: TGCGCCAGCAGCCTCTCCGCGAGCTACAATGAGCAGTTCTTC. This chain connects TRBV5-1 to TRBJ2-1; D uncertain. This CDR3 comprises 14 residues. Germline V gene sequence: CDR1 SGHRS, CDR2 YFSETQ. Between the trimmed V and J ends, which lost 4 bases and 3 bases, there was a span of 11 bases.

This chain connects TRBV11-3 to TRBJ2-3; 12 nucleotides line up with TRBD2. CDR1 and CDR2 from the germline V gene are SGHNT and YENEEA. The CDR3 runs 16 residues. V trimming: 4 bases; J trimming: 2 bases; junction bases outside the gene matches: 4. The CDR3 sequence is CASSWASGRATDTQYF. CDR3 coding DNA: TGTGCCAGCAGCTGGGCTAGCGGGAGGGCCACAGATACGCAGTATTTT.

CDR3 loop: CATSHRGRNTEAFF. The CDR3 nucleotides are TGTGCCACCAGCCATAGGGGCAGGAACACTGAAGCTTTCTTT. The chain has TRBV15 and TRBJ1-1; D is possibly TRBD1 (5 bases). The length of the CDR3 is 14 residues. The V and J ends lost 5 bases and 1 base respectively, with 11 bases between them. Germline V gene data show CDR1 as LNHNV and CDR2 as YYDKDF (reference sequence).

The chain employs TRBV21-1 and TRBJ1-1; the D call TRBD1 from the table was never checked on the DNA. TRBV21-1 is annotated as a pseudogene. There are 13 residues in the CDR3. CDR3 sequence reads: CASSKGTGVKAFF. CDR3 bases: TGTGCCAGCAGCAAAGGGACAGGGGTTAAAGCTTTCTTT.

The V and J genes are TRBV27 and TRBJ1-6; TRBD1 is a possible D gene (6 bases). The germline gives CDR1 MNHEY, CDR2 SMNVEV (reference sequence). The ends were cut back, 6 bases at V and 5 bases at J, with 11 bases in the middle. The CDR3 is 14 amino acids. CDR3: CASRRTGNNSPLHF. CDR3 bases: TGTGCCAGCAGACGCACAGGGAATAATTCACCCCTCCACTTT.

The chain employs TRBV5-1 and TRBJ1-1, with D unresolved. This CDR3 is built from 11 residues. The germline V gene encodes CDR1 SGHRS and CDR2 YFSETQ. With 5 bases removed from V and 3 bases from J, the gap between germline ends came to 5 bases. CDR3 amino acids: CASRQDTEAFF. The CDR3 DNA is TGCGCCAGCAGACAAGACACTGAAGCTTTCTTT.

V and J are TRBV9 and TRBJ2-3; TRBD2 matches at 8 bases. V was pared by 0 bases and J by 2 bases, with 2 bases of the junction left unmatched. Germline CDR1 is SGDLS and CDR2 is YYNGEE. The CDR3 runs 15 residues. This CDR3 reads CASSVAGGYTDTQYF. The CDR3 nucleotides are TGTGCCAGCAGCGTAGCGGGAGGGTACACAGATACGCAGTATTTT.

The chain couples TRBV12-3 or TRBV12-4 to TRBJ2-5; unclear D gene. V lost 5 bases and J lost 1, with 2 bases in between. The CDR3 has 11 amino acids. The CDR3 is CASSLQETQYF. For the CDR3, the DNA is TGTGCCAGCAGTCTCCAAGAGACCCAGTACTTC.

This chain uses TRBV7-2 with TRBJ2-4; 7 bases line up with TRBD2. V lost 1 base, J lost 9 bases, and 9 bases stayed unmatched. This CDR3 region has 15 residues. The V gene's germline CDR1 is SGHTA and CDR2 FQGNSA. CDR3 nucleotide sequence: TGTGCCAGCAGCTTAGTGGGACGGGGGGATACCATTCAGTACTTC. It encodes CASSLVGRGDTIQYF.

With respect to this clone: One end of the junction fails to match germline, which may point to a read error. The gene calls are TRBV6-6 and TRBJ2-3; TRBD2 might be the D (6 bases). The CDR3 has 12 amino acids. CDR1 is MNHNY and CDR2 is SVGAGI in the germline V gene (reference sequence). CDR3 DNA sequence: TGTGCCAGCAGTTACTCGGAGGGATCGGGGCATTTT. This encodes CASSYSEGSGHF.

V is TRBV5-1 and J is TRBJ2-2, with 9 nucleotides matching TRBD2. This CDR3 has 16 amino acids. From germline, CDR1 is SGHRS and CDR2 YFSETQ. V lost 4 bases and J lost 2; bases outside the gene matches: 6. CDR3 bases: TGCGCCAGCAGCCAGGGACTAGCCGGAAACACCGGGGAGCTGTTTTTT. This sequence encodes CASSQGLAGNTGELFF.

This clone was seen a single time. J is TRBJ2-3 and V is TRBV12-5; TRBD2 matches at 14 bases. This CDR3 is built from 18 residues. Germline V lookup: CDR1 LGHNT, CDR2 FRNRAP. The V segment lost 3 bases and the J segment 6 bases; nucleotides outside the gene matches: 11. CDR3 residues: CASGFGEGLAGDSDTQYF. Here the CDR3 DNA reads TGTGCTAGTGGTTTTGGTGAGGGACTAGCGGGGGATTCCGATACGCAGTATTTT.

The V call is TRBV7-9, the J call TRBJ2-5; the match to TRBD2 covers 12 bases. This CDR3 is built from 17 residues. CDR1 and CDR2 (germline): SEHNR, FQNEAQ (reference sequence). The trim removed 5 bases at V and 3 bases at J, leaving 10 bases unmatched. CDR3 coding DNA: TGTGCCAGCAGCAATCTAGCGGGGGGGCGATTCAAAGAGACCCAGTACTTC. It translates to CASSNLAGGRFKETQYF.

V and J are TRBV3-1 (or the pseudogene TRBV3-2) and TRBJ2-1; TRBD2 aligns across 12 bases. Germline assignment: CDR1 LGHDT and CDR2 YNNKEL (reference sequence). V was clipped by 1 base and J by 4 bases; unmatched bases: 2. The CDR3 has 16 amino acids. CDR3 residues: CASSQVGTSGYNEQFF. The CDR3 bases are TGTGCCAGCAGCCAAGTCGGGACTAGCGGGTACAATGAGCAGTTCTTC.

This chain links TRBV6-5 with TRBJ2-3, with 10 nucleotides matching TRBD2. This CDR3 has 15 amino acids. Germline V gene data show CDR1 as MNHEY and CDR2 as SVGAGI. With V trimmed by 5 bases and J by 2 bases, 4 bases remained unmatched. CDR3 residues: CASSQLAGYTDTQYF. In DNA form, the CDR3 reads TGTGCCAGCAGTCAACTAGCGGGGTACACAGATACGCAGTATTTT.

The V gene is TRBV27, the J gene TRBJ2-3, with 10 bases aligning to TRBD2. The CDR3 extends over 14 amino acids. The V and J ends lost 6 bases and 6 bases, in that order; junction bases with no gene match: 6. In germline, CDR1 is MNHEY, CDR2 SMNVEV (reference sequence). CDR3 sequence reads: CASRLAGIRDTQYF. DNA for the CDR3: TGTGCCAGCAGACTAGCGGGAATCCGGGATACGCAGTATTTT.

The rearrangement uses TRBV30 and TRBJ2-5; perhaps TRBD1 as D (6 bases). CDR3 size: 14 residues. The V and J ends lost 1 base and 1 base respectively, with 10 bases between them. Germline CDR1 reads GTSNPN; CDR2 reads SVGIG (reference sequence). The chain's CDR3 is CAWSGGTIQETQYF. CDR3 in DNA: TGTGCCTGGAGTGGGGGGACAATCCAAGAGACCCAGTACTTC.

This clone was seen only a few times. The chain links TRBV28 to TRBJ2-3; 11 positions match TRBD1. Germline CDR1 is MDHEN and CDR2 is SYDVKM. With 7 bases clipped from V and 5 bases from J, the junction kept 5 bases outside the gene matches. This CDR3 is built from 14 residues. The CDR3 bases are TGTGCCAGCAAGTGGACAGGGGGCGTAGATACGCAGTATTTT. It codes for CASKWTGGVDTQYF.